The table lists the clone carrying this TCR beta chain with a few counts. Antigen: not known. PCR employed 60 Vbeta and 13 Jbeta primers. TCRdb's table, derived via immunoSEQ multiplex PCR, lists solely in-frame clones and lacks some. The sample has about 150,000 clones; 70% to 90% are singletons. The CDR3 totals 15 residues. Germline V lookup: CDR1 MNHEY, CDR2 SVGAGI. Trimming stripped 2 bases from V and 4 bases from J, with 14 bases between. The data belong to a study of cytomegalovirus exposure and HLA in healthy donors. Findings of the study overall: Association of a missense DCLRE1C variant with TCR beta V- and J-gene trimming was reported in a later analysis.

The sequencing sample was made of PBMCs. This receptor was obtained from a woman under 30 in good health and CMV-seronegative. The chain links TRBV6-5 to TRBJ1-1, with a possible D match to TRBD1 (6 bases). The DNA for the CDR3 is TGTGCCAGCAGTTACATAGGGGGTCGGAGCACTGAAGCTTTCTTT. This gives the protein CASSYIGGRSTEAFF.